Each of the 27 T cell receptor beta chains below was sequenced from the same sample in a study of T-cell memory formation after mild COVID-19. MiXCR, applied by TCRdb to the 5' RACE reads, yields one record per CDR3 protein. The repertoire holds around 310,000 distinct CDR3 sequences, with more than 15% as singletons. Sequenced sample: PBMCs or a T cell subset sorted from them (not recorded which). These receptors were collected from a man between 18 and 35 years old who had mild COVID-19 (a few samples of this study predate the infection). Cell type and time point are not known.

As for this clonotype: A much larger clone lies a single base off, so this may be a read error. V is TRBV15 and J is TRBJ2-5; TRBD2 matches at 11 bases. The CDR3 is made up of 13 amino acids. The germline CDR1 and CDR2 sequences are LNHNV and YYDKDF (reference sequence). Germline trimming cut 6 bases from V and 3 bases from J; bases unmatched to any gene: 0. CDR3 amino acids: CATRLAGEETQYF. CDR3 DNA: TGTGCCACCAGACTAGCGGGGGAAGAGACCCAGTACTTC.

This clonotype was detected a few times. The rearrangement uses TRBV7-9 and TRBJ1-4; D gene uncertain. Germline assignment: CDR1 SEHNR and CDR2 FQNEAQ (reference sequence). The CDR3 spans 14 residues. Trimming pared 2 bases from V and 8 bases from J, leaving 12 bases between. The CDR3 DNA sequence: TGTGCCAGCAGCTTAAGGACGAATAAGGAAAAACTGTTTTTT. The encoded protein is CASSLRTNKEKLFF.

This clonotype was seen more than once but under ten times. The chain uses TRBV4-1 and TRBJ1-2; D is perhaps TRBD1 (6 bases). Trimming took off 0 bases at V and 6 bases at J, with 17 bases between the two ends. This CDR3 has 16 residues. In germline, CDR1 is MGHRA, CDR2 YSYEKL. The CDR3 protein is CASSQDRGGPADGYTF. Written as DNA, the CDR3 is TGCGCCAGCAGCCAAGATCGAGGGGGGCCCGCGGATGGCTACACCTTC.

The V call is TRBV4-3, the J call TRBJ1-2, with D unresolved. This CDR3 is 17 amino acids long. V shed 6 bases and J shed 3 bases, with 23 bases lying between them. Germline V gene lookup returns CDR1 LGHNA and CDR2 YSLEER. The DNA for the CDR3 is TGCGCCAGCAGACCTCGGAATGGAGGACCCGAAGACTATGGCTACACCTTC. Protein product: CASRPRNGGPEDYGYTF.

This chain connects TRBV20-1 to TRBJ2-3; 9 nucleotides line up with TRBD1. With 3 bases clipped from V and 4 bases from J, the junction kept 14 bases outside the gene matches. The CDR3 runs to 17 residues. The V gene's germline CDR1 is DFQATT and CDR2 SNEGSKA (reference sequence). The CDR3 DNA follows: TGCAGTGCTAGTCGACCCGGGACAGGGAGGATGGCAGATACGCAGTATTTT. Translated: CSASRPGTGRMADTQYF.

The chain couples TRBV25-1 to TRBJ2-1; no firm D call. Trimming removed 3 bases at V and 2 bases at J, with 8 bases between. The CDR3 covers 14 residues. Germline assignment: CDR1 MGHDK and CDR2 SYGVNS. The CDR3 DNA reads as TGTGCCAGCAGTGAGTCTGGAGCCTACAATGAGCAGTTCTTC. Encoded protein: CASSESGAYNEQFF. Supplemented by reference TRBV25-1 and TRBJ2-1, the full variable domain reads EADIYQTPRYLVIGTGKKITLECSQTMGHDKMYWYQQDPGMELHLIHYSYGVNSTEKGDLSSESTVSRIRTEHFPLTLESARPSHTSQYLCASSESGAYNEQFFGPGTRLTVL.

This clonotype came up a few times. This chain connects TRBV2 to TRBJ2-3; maybe TRBD1 (5 bases). This CDR3 spans 15 amino acids. From germline, CDR1 is SNHLY and CDR2 FYNNEI. V lost 4 bases, J lost 2 bases, and 13 bases lay in between. The CDR3 is CASSVLSGYTDTQYF. The CDR3 region has the DNA TGTGCCAGCAGTGTGTTATCAGGGTACACAGATACGCAGTATTTT.

This rearrangement joins TRBV7-9 to TRBJ2-7; 7 bases map to TRBD1. CDR1 and CDR2 (germline): SEHNR, FQNEAQ (reference sequence). The CDR3 is made up of 13 amino acids. For the CDR3, the DNA is TGTGCTACCCTCTCGGGACAGAGGTACGAGCAGTACTTC. This encodes CATLSGQRYEQYF.

V and J are TRBV19 and TRBJ2-2, with unresolved D. Per germline, CDR1 LNHDA and CDR2 SQIVND (reference sequence). V lost 8 bases, J lost 9 bases, and 10 bases lay in between. The CDR3 loop spans 11 amino acids. The CDR3: CASFRHRELFF. The CDR3 coding sequence is TGTGCCAGTTTCCGTCACCGGGAGCTGTTTTTT.

This clonotype was seen many times. V usage is TRBV27 and J usage is TRBJ2-3; no reliable D call. The germline gives CDR1 MNHEY, CDR2 SMNVEV (reference sequence). The CDR3 has 14 residues. Trimming shortened V by 6 bases and J by 1 base, and 11 bases separated the two germline ends. CDR3 protein: CASSPEWGTDTQYF. The CDR3 coding sequence is TGTGCCAGCAGCCCCGAATGGGGCACAGATACGCAGTATTTT.

The J gene is TRBJ2-2, the V gene TRBV6-2 or TRBV6-3; TRBD1 matches at 7 bases. The germline gives CDR1 MNHEY, CDR2 SVGEGT. CDR3 length: 15 residues. Trimming cost V 7 bases and J 4 bases; bases outside gene matches: 9. CDR3 protein: CASKEGGAGTGELFF. CDR3 DNA sequence: TGTGCCAGCAAGGAAGGGGGCGCCGGCACCGGGGAGCTGTTTTTT.

This clonotype was observed a handful of times. This chain connects TRBV6-4 to TRBJ2-2, with a possible D match to TRBD2 (5 bases). Germline V gene sequence: CDR1 MRHNA, CDR2 SNTAGT. This CDR3 has 14 amino acids. Trimming shortened V by 4 bases and J by 1 base, and 7 bases separated the two germline ends. In nucleotides, the CDR3 is TGTGCCAGCAGTGCGGACTGGAACACCGGGGAGCTGTTTTTT. This translates into CASSADWNTGELFF.

The chain carries TRBV5-1 and TRBJ2-5; TRBD2 matches 8 bases. Germline V gene sequence: CDR1 SGHRS, CDR2 YFSETQ. The CDR3 length is 17 residues. V lost 0 bases, J lost 3 bases, and 10 bases stayed unmatched. In DNA form, the CDR3 reads TGCGCCAGCAGCTTGGCGATGTTGCGGGGGGAAGAAGAGACCCAGTACTTC. Its protein is CASSLAMLRGEEETQYF.

The DNA of the CDR3 is TGTGCCAGCAGCCAAGAAGGCGTAACCTACAATGAGCAGTTCTTC. Translation: CASSQEGVTYNEQFF. This chain uses TRBV4-2 with TRBJ2-1, with D unresolved. Trimming removed 0 bases at V and 2 bases at J, with 8 bases between. The CDR3 has 15 residues. CDR1 and CDR2 from the germline V gene are LGHNA and YNFKEQ.

The J gene is TRBJ2-1, the V gene TRBV12-3 or TRBV12-4; a weak D match, TRBD2 (5 bases). V was clipped by 6 bases and J by 5 bases, with 17 bases between them. There are 15 residues in the CDR3. CDR3 coding DNA: TGTGCCAGCAGACCGGGTCTGCGGGCCCACAATGAGCAGTTCTTC. As protein: CASRPGLRAHNEQFF.

The CDR3 nucleotides are TGTGCCAGCAGCCAAGAGATACAGAGGACTGAAGCTTTCTTT. Translated: CASSQEIQRTEAFF. The gene calls are TRBV4-2 and TRBJ1-1, with D uncertain. CDR3 size: 14 residues. Germline V lookup: CDR1 LGHNA, CDR2 YNFKEQ. V lost 0 bases and J lost 5, with 10 bases in between.

The CDR3, as DNA: TGTGCCAGCAGCTTTAAACGACTAGCGGGGGCCGATACGCAGTATTTT. The encoded protein is CASSFKRLAGADTQYF. The rearrangement joins TRBV11-2 to TRBJ2-3, with TRBD2 matching over 12 bases. The CDR3 has 16 amino acids. CDR1 is SGHAT, CDR2 FQNNGV, per germline. With 3 bases clipped from V and 6 bases from J, the junction kept 7 bases outside the gene matches. Based on the CDR3 plus reference TRBV11-2 and TRBJ2-3, the full variable domain is EAGVAQSPRYKIIEKRQSVAFWCNPISGHATLYWYQQILGQGPKLLIQFQNNGVVDDSQLPKDRFSAERLKGVDSTLKIQPAKLEDSAVYLCASSFKRLAGADTQYFGPGTRLTVL.

The chain combines TRBV5-6 with TRBJ2-1, with D perhaps TRBD1 (5 bases). Germline assignment: CDR1 SGHDT and CDR2 YYEEEE. The length of the CDR3 is 12 residues. V gave up 7 bases and J gave up 4 bases, with 9 bases separating them. CDR3: CASAQGYNEQFF. CDR3 DNA: TGTGCCAGCGCGCAGGGATACAATGAGCAGTTCTTC. Drawing the rest from reference TRBV5-6 and TRBJ2-1, the complete variable domain is DAGVTQSPTHLIKTRGQQVTLRCSPKSGHDTVSWYQQALGQGPQFIFQYYEEEERQRGNFPDRFSGHQFPNYSSELNVNALLLGDSALYLCASAQGYNEQFFGPGTRLTVL.

This sequence joins TRBV29-1 and TRBJ1-1; D might be TRBD1 (6 bases). The CDR3 covers 14 residues. The ends were cut back, 1 base at V and 0 bases at J, with 9 bases in the middle. Germline V gene sequence: CDR1 SQVTM, CDR2 ANQGSEA. The CDR3 sequence: CSVEADSVNTEAFF. DNA for the CDR3: TGCAGCGTTGAAGCGGACAGCGTGAACACTGAAGCTTTCTTT.

This clonotype was recorded a few times. V usage is TRBV27 and J usage is TRBJ2-1; TRBD2 agrees at 10 bases. After removal of 0 bases from V and 7 bases from J, the junction contained 9 bases not matched to a gene. CDR3 length equals 17 residues. The germline V gene encodes CDR1 MNHEY and CDR2 SMNVEV (reference sequence). CDR3 DNA: TGTGCCAGCAGTTTATCGATGGCTAGCGGGGGCCCTAATGAGCAGTTCTTC. It encodes CASSLSMASGGPNEQFF.

This clonotype was counted only a few times. The V gene is TRBV20-1, the J gene TRBJ1-5; D call uncertain. Germline values: CDR1 DFQATT, CDR2 SNEGSKA (reference sequence). This CDR3 comprises 13 residues. V was clipped by 8 bases and J by 1 base, with 12 bases between them. The CDR3 sequence: CSFQPDSNQPQHF. CDR3 nucleotide sequence: TGCAGTTTCCAACCCGACAGCAATCAGCCCCAGCATTTT.

This rearrangement joins TRBV4-3 to TRBJ1-2, with D possibly being TRBD1 (6 bases). The germline V gene has CDR1 LGHNA and CDR2 YSLEER. V dropped 0 bases and J dropped 5 bases, with 13 bases sitting between them. The CDR3 totals 15 residues. CDR3 in DNA: TGCGCCAGCAGCCAAGATGCGGGGGCTCGGTATGGCTACACCTTC. It translates to CASSQDAGARYGYTF.

This clonotype was detected many times. The V gene is TRBV4-1, the J gene TRBJ2-3, with unresolved D. Trimming took off 1 base at V and 5 bases at J, with 4 bases between the two ends. This CDR3 has 12 residues. Germline CDR1 reads MGHRA; CDR2 reads YSYEKL. CDR3 sequence reads: CASSQAGDTQYF. DNA for the CDR3: TGCGCCAGCAGCCAAGCGGGAGATACGCAGTATTTT.

The chain employs TRBV5-1 and TRBJ2-1, with D uncertain. From germline, CDR1 is SGHRS and CDR2 YFSETQ. This CDR3 is built from 13 residues. With 4 bases removed from V and 8 bases from J, the gap between germline ends came to 13 bases. The CDR3 spells CASSIGRVDEQFF. CDR3 coding DNA: TGCGCCAGCAGCATCGGACGGGTCGATGAGCAGTTCTTC.

This sequence joins TRBV7-6 and TRBJ2-3; 15 bases agree with TRBD2. Looked up from germline, CDR1 is SGHVS and CDR2 is FNYEAQ. This CDR3 contains 17 residues. Trimming took 5 bases from V and 4 from J; bases not matched to a gene: 7. CDR3 nucleotides: TGTGCCAGCAGCAAGGGACTAGCGGGGGGAAGCTCAGATACGCAGTATTTT. Translating gives CASSKGLAGGSSDTQYF.

This clonotype was observed a handful of times. The chain carries TRBV4-1 and TRBJ2-3; 8 bases align to TRBD2. This CDR3 has 13 residues. Germline lookup yields CDR1 MGHRA and CDR2 YSYEKL. V lost 10 bases, J lost 4 bases, and 7 bases stayed unmatched. The CDR3 region is CATVGGAPDTQYF. DNA of the CDR3: TGCGCCACAGTCGGGGGGGCTCCAGATACGCAGTATTTT.

This chain uses TRBV7-2 with TRBJ1-5; no definite D call. In germline, CDR1 is SGHTA, CDR2 FQGNSA. Trimming took 2 bases from V and 0 from J, leaving 8 bases between them. The CDR3 is made up of 15 amino acids. The CDR3 spells CASSLRRISNQPQHF. DNA of the CDR3: TGTGCCAGCAGCTTACGGAGAATTAGCAATCAGCCCCAGCATTTT.